This T cell receptor (beta chain) was observed in a study of T-cell memory formation after mild COVID-19 (dated by TCRdb to the early 2020s). General notes on the study: Most TCR sequence clusters were specific to one of the two donors. In a couple of donors, T-cell clones that expanded and contracted after mild COVID-19 were followed by sequencing TCRalpha and TCRbeta repertoires longitudinally. The cohort comprised two young, previously healthy adult volunteers, one female and one male. General study outcomes and caveats: Contracting CD4+ clones appeared mostly in the CM and EM memory subsets, whereas CD8+ clones were enriched in EMRA. Clones that contracted from day 15 to 85 showed balanced CD4/CD8 phenotypes, whereas a second wave of clones that expanded from day 15 to 37 leaned towards CD4+. Some responding clones were found in pre-infection memory, which suggests that pre-existing cross-reactive memory T cells took part in the SARS-CoV-2 response. Whether the second-wave clones peaking on day 37 were SARS-CoV-2 specific was not confirmed. The study covered only a couple of mild cases, and larger cohorts including severe cases with pre-infection samples were considered necessary.

With regard to this clonotype: Its cognate antigen has yet to be identified. Nothing much larger sits one base from this clone, and base qualities are not available.

The germline V gene sets CDR1 to SGHRS and CDR2 to YFSETQ. Including the terminal cysteine and phenylalanine, the CDR3 comprises 17 residues. Of the read, only the CDR3 DNA is kept; its 51 bases are in frame from base 1. V and J are trimmed by 0 bases and 5 bases, and the gene matches miss 8 bases of the junction. The sample was run on an Illumina NovaSeq 6000. Using 5'RACE with constant-segment primers, TCRalpha and TCRbeta cDNA libraries were constructed, with sample barcodes and unique molecular identifiers added in the process. Trizol reagent was used to extract RNA from every sample. Libraries were amplified in two PCR steps, with a second sample barcode and Illumina TruSeq adapters added in the second step. Sequencing of libraries was performed on an Illumina NovaSeq with 2 x 150 bp paired-end reads. In the source study's methods: Demultiplexing of reads and collapsing into UMI-guided consensus sequences were performed with migec v1.2.7. Using mixcr v2.1.11, UMI consensuses were aligned to TRA and TRB V and J templates and then assembled into clonotypes. Clonotypes were classified as expanded or contracted when called significant by both edgeR and NoisET, with noise models trained on biological replicates. For edgeR calls, a false discovery rate-adjusted p below 0.01 and a log2 fold-change threshold of 1 were applied. As an exploratory analysis of dynamics, max-normalized trajectories of the 1000 most abundant clonotypes were examined with PCA combined with hierarchical clustering. Separately sequenced CD4+ and CD8+ repertoires were used to assign the CD4 or CD8 phenotype of responding clones. TCRdb reprocessed the public reads (quality trimming at Q25 with fastp, clone calling with MiXCR) and kept in-frame beta chains. Each CDR3 protein gets just one entry, which takes the most common genes and DNA from the rows behind it. The V and J calls were not made by the authors but by TCRdb's processing. The sample records about 360,000 distinct CDR3 sequences, around 15% of which are singletons. Of the sample, around 21% falls within the top ten clones.

Ficoll-Paque density gradient centrifugation was used to isolate PBMCs. The clonotype originates from a man aged 18 to 29 who had mild COVID-19 (a few samples of this study predate the infection). The sample titles of this study are shuffled in the database, so cell type and time point are left out; the donor was told from shared clones. The rearranged chain carries TRBV5-1 and TRBJ2-3; 11 middle bases align to TRBD2. Sequenced: PBMCs or a T cell subset sorted from them (not recorded which). The DNA reads TGCGCCAGCAGCTTGGAGTATGGGCTAGCGGGGGGAGATACGCAGTATTTT. This codes for CASSLEYGLAGGDTQYF.